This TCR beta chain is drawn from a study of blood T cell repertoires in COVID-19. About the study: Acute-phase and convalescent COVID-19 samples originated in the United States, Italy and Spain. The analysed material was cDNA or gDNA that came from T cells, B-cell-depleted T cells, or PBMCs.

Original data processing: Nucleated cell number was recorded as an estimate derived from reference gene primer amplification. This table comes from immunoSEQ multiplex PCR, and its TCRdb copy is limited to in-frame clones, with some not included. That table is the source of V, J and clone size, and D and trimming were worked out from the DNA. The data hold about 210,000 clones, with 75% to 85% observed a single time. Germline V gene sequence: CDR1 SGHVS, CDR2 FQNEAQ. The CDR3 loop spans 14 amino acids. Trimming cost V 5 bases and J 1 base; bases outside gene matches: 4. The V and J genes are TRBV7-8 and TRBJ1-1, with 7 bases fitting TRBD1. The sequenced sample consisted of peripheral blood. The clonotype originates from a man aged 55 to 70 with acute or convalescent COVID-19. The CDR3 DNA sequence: TGTGCCAGCAGCGCCGGGACAGCGAACACTGAAGCTTTCTTT. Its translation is CASSAGTANTEAFF. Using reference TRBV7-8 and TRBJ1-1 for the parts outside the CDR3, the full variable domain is GAGVSQSPRYKVAKRGQDVALRCDPISGHVSLFWYQQALGQGPEFLTYFQNEAQLDKSGLPSDRFFAERPEGSVSTLKIQRTQQEDSAVYLCASSAGTANTEAFFGQGTRLTVV.